The T cell receptor beta chain described here comes from a study of immune evolution from preneoplasia to lung adenocarcinoma. Data came from immunoSEQ multiplex PCR; TCRdb stores just in-frame clones and leaves some out. The table has about 6,500 clones, 73% seen once. The CDR3 covers 8 residues. Germline V gene data show CDR1 as SEHNR and CDR2 as FQNEAQ (reference sequence). The V end was cut by 3 bases, the J end by 12 bases, with 2 bases between. This clone was observed a few times. The chain links TRBV7-9 to TRBJ1-2, with D unclear. This clonotype was sampled from a donor older than 65 with lung adenocarcinoma. Sequenced input: FFPE lung adenocarcinoma in situ tissue. The CDR3 coding sequence is TGTGCCAGCAGCTTTAACACCTTC. Amino acids: CASSFNTF.